What follows are 21 T cell receptor beta chains derived from one specimen sequenced in a study of cytomegalovirus exposure and HLA in healthy donors. PCR involved 60 Vbeta and 13 Jbeta primers. The protocol was immunoSEQ multiplex PCR, while the TCRdb copy is restricted to in-frame clones and leaves out a portion. The repertoire holds roughly 100,000 clones, with around 80% as singletons. Source material: PBMCs. All receptors derive from a woman aged 40-49 years in good health and CMV-seronegative.

This clone was recorded only once. The chain has TRBV30 and TRBJ1-1; D is unresolved. The CDR3 totals 12 residues. Germline values: CDR1 GTSNPN, CDR2 SVGIG (reference sequence). Deletions cut 1 base from V and 11 bases from J, with 14 bases between. The CDR3 sequence is CAWSEFEERAFF. Written as DNA, the CDR3 is TGTGCCTGGAGTGAATTCGAGGAGAGGGCTTTCTTT.

This clone appeared once. The genes are TRBV5-6 and TRBJ2-5; 7 bases agree with TRBD2. The CDR3 is 14 amino acids. Trimming removed 4 bases from V and 5 bases from J; junction bases left unmatched: 8. The germline V gene has CDR1 SGHDT and CDR2 YYEEEE. This CDR3 is CASSDGTIGETQYF. The DNA of the CDR3 is TGTGCCAGCAGCGACGGGACTATCGGGGAGACCCAGTACTTC. The full variable domain, completed using reference TRBV5-6 and TRBJ2-5, is DAGVTQSPTHLIKTRGQQVTLRCSPKSGHDTVSWYQQALGQGPQFIFQYYEEEERQRGNFPDRFSGHQFPNYSSELNVNALLLGDSALYLCASSDGTIGETQYFGPGTRLLVL.

The chain has TRBV5-8 and TRBJ1-5; D not resolved. Per the germline V gene, CDR1 is SGHTS and CDR2 is YDEGEE. There are 15 residues in the CDR3. V shed 4 bases and J shed 0 bases, with 11 bases lying between them. The DNA of the CDR3 is TGTGCCAGCAGCCGGGGTAGTAATAGCAATCAGCCCCAGCATTTT. Translating gives CASSRGSNSNQPQHF.

This chain uses TRBV27 with TRBJ2-2; 9 nucleotides agree with TRBD2. The length of the CDR3 is 16 residues. J gave up 1 base and V 8 bases, and 8 bases lay outside the gene matches. The germline CDR1 and CDR2 sequences are MNHEY and SMNVEV (reference sequence). DNA for the CDR3: TGTGCCAGCCCCCGGCTAGCGGGGATGAACACCGGGGAGCTGTTTTTT. Translation gives CASPRLAGMNTGELFF.

This chain connects TRBV4-1 to TRBJ1-1; 10 bases align to TRBD1. CDR3 length: 15 amino acids. Germline V gene lookup returns CDR1 MGHRA and CDR2 YSYEKL. V dropped 4 bases and J dropped 1; count of bases not matched to a gene: 3. The CDR3 DNA follows: TGCGCCAGCAGCCCCCGGGACAGGGGGAACACTGAAGCTTTCTTT. Amino acid sequence: CASSPRDRGNTEAFF.

The J gene is TRBJ2-5, the V gene TRBV4-3, with TRBD2 matching over 11 bases. J was trimmed by 5 bases and V by 4 bases; bases with no gene match: 12. Germline CDR1 LGHNA, CDR2 YSLEER. The CDR3 loop spans 17 amino acids. DNA of the CDR3: TGCGCCAGCAGCCCCGAGATCCCCCCTAGCGGGAGGGAGACCCAGTACTTC. This translates into CASSPEIPPSGRETQYF.

The V and J genes are TRBV15 and TRBJ2-5, with TRBD2 identical over 8 bases. The length of the CDR3 is 17 residues. Trimming took 6 bases from V and 0 from J; bases not matched to a gene: 12. From germline, CDR1 is LNHNV and CDR2 YYDKDF (reference sequence). This CDR3 reads CATSLLSGSWNQETQYF. CDR3 DNA: TGTGCCACCAGTCTGCTGAGCGGGAGCTGGAACCAAGAGACCCAGTACTTC.

The rearrangement uses TRBV7-6 and TRBJ2-2, with D possibly TRBD2 on 5 matching bases. Germline loops: CDR1 SGHVS, CDR2 FNYEAQ. The V gene lost 4 bases and the J gene lost 5 bases, with 17 bases spanning the gap. The CDR3 is 16 residues long. CDR3 sequence reads: CASSSLGEGSTGELFF. The CDR3 nucleotides are TGTGCCAGCAGCTCCCTAGGAGAGGGTTCAACCGGGGAGCTGTTTTTT.

The genes are TRBV29-1 and TRBJ1-1, with D perhaps TRBD1 (5 bases). The CDR3 totals 14 residues. Germline CDR1 SQVTM, CDR2 ANQGSEA. The V and J ends lost 6 bases and 7 bases respectively, with 21 bases between them. CDR3: CSVGGWAGVVEAFF. The CDR3 DNA sequence: TGCAGCGTGGGAGGTTGGGCGGGGGTGGTTGAAGCTTTCTTT.

The genes are TRBV5-6 and TRBJ2-7; D ambiguous. CDR1 is SGHDT, CDR2 YYEEEE, per germline. CDR3 length: 16 residues. V shed 1 base and J shed 0 bases, with 14 bases lying between them. CDR3 loop: CASSLFVGRSSYEQYF. The CDR3 nucleotides read TGTGCCAGCAGCTTGTTTGTAGGAAGGAGCTCCTACGAGCAGTACTTC.

The V gene is TRBV5-1, the J gene TRBJ2-2; D might be TRBD2 (5 bases). Between the trimmed V and J ends, which lost 7 bases and 7 bases, there was a span of 17 bases. The CDR3 totals 14 residues. Germline V CDR1 and CDR2: SGHRS, YFSETQ. CDR3 protein: CASYDGESGGELFF. CDR3 nucleotide sequence: TGCGCCAGCTACGACGGGGAGTCCGGCGGGGAGCTGTTTTTT.

The CDR3 bases are TGTGCCAGCAGTTTACGGGTAGCGGGGGGGGCCTACGAGCAGTACTTC. Translated, it gives CASSLRVAGGAYEQYF. The V gene is TRBV27, the J gene TRBJ2-7, with 11 bases aligning to TRBD2. CDR1 and CDR2 (germline): MNHEY, SMNVEV (reference sequence). V trimming: 2 bases; J trimming: 2 bases; junction bases outside the gene matches: 5. This CDR3 comprises 16 residues.

The chain uses TRBV27 and TRBJ1-2; 7 bases line up with TRBD1. V lost 5 bases and J lost 4; bases outside the gene matches: 7. The V gene's germline CDR1 is MNHEY and CDR2 SMNVEV (reference sequence). This CDR3 contains 14 residues. CDR3 nucleotide sequence: TGTGCCAGCAGTATGGAGGGGGCCGGCTATGGCTACACCTTC. Protein sequence: CASSMEGAGYGYTF.

The chain recombines TRBV2 with TRBJ1-5; perhaps TRBD1 as D (6 bases). The germline V gene has CDR1 SNHLY and CDR2 FYNNEI. V lost 7 bases, J lost 4 bases, and 11 bases lay in between. The CDR3 runs 13 residues. CDR3 region: CASTRDRNQPQHF. CDR3 bases: TGTGCCAGCACTCGCGACAGGAATCAGCCCCAGCATTTT.

About this clone: The same CDR3 also results from other DNA sequences found in this sample. The J gene is TRBJ2-7, the V gene TRBV30, with D uncertain. The germline V and J ends were trimmed by 0 bases and 3 bases, with 9 bases remaining between them. The germline V gene encodes CDR1 GTSNPN and CDR2 SVGIG (reference sequence). The CDR3 spans 13 residues. CDR3 bases: TGTGCCTGGAGTGTGAGCTTATACTACGAGCAGTACTTC. It specifies CAWSVSLYYEQYF.

V usage is TRBV6-6 and J usage is TRBJ2-3; 10 bases align to TRBD1. Germline CDR1 is MNHNY and CDR2 is SVGAGI (reference sequence). This CDR3 has 16 residues. With V trimmed by 7 bases and J by 4 bases, 11 bases remained unmatched. CDR3 sequence reads: CASTSPRDRGADTQYF. The CDR3 DNA reads as TGTGCCAGCACCTCGCCCCGGGACAGGGGTGCAGATACGCAGTATTTT.

The CDR3 DNA reads as TGTGCCAGCAGCTTAGGGGACAGGGCAGATACGCAGTATTTT. Translated, it gives CASSLGDRADTQYF. The rearrangement links TRBV7-2 to TRBJ2-3; TRBD1 matches 9 bases. Looked up from germline, CDR1 is SGHTA and CDR2 is FQGNSA. With V trimmed by 1 base and J by 4 bases, 0 bases remained unmatched. The CDR3 is made up of 14 amino acids.

This clone was counted a few times. This CDR3 is CASSYGGTGGYTF. The CDR3 DNA reads as TGTGCCAGCAGTTACGGGGGGACAGGTGGCTACACCTTC. The chain combines TRBV6-5 with TRBJ1-2, with 8 bases that match TRBD1. The CDR3 consists of 13 residues. V was clipped by 2 bases and J by 7 bases; unmatched bases: 3. Germline lookup yields CDR1 MNHEY and CDR2 SVGAGI.

This clone was recorded once. This chain links TRBV11-3 with TRBJ2-5; D may be TRBD1 (5 bases). Trimming removed 5 bases at V and 4 bases at J, with 17 bases between. Germline lookup yields CDR1 SGHNT and CDR2 YENEEA. The CDR3 extends over 15 amino acids. The CDR3 loop reads CASSEQGSPGETQYF. The CDR3 DNA follows: TGTGCCAGCAGCGAGCAGGGTTCCCCGGGAGAGACCCAGTACTTC.

This clone has only one observation. CDR3 bases: TGTGCCAGCAGTCTGGCCAGCGGGCGCTACAATGAGCAGTTCTTC. It is translated as CASSLASGRYNEQFF. The genes are TRBV7-2 and TRBJ2-1; D perhaps matches TRBD2 (6 bases). The length of the CDR3 is 15 residues. Germline lookup yields CDR1 SGHTA and CDR2 FQGNSA. Between the trimmed V and J ends, which lost 6 bases and 3 bases, there was a span of 15 bases.

The chain combines TRBV7-2 with TRBJ2-1, with 9 bases lining up with TRBD1. The CDR3 contains 13 residues. CDR1 SGHTA and CDR2 FQGNSA come from the germline V gene. The junction had 4 bases not matched to a gene; V was cut back by 5 bases and J by 8 bases. CDR3 in amino acids: CASSAGDRDEQFF. The CDR3 nucleotides are TGTGCCAGCAGCGCAGGGGACAGGGATGAGCAGTTCTTC.